This section outlines one TCR beta chain sequence together with its context. Its cognate antigen is unknown. The source of the sample is a study of vaccination effects on CD4 cells after COVID-19. Subsequent to a culture period of 10 days, CD4+ T cells were isolated. According to the study, vaccine recipients showed no prior SARS-CoV-2 infection and negative nucleocapsid antibodies. Half-medium exchanges with IL-2 medium took place on days 3 and 7. General study findings and limits: Clones induced by infection and by vaccine showed marked clonal contraction late after vaccination.

Germline V gene data show CDR1 as MNHEY and CDR2 as SMNVEV (reference sequence). There are 14 residues in the CDR3. Trimming pared 7 bases from V and 0 bases from J, leaving 9 bases between. Clones were read by immunoSEQ multiplex PCR, and TCRdb kept only the in-frame ones, dropping some. Altogether about 76,000 clones are present, more than 70% being singletons, with the ten largest covering around 2.1%. The sequence was collected from a human donor who received a COVID-19 vaccine. The genes are TRBV27 and TRBJ2-2; tentatively, D is TRBD1 or TRBD2 (5 bases each). Material: CD4+ T cells from PBMCs cultured without peptide, obtained before COVID-19 vaccination. The CDR3 DNA follows: TGTGCCAGCACGGGGCGGGCGAACACCGGGGAGCTGTTTTTT. Encoded protein: CASTGRANTGELFF.